This T cell receptor beta chain was recovered during a study of shared clonotypes between healthy human individuals. Study outcomes and limitations: Memory subsets generally showed lower estimated richness than naive subsets.

Concerning this clone: The antigen is undetermined.

Profiling relied on immunoSEQ multiplex PCR, and the TCRdb table lists in-frame clones only, not all of them. This table has around 550,000 clones, roughly 95% appearing once. The germline CDR1 and CDR2 sequences are MDHEN and SYDVKM. CDR3 length: 15 amino acids. V lost 3 bases and J 0 bases, leaving 12 bases between the germline ends. Positive CCR7 selection of CD45RO-negative cells yielded the naive CD8 cells, and terminally differentiated effector memory CD45RA+ cells were excluded. This rearrangement joins TRBV28 to TRBJ2-7, with TRBD2 as a possible D gene (6 bases). The TCR was taken from a woman under 40 in good health. Sequences were obtained from naive CD8+ T cells sorted from blood. CDR3 residues: CASSLSRGGSYEQYF. In DNA, the CDR3 is TGTGCCAGCAGTTTGAGTAGGGGAGGCTCCTACGAGCAGTACTTC.